Below are 15 T cell receptor beta chains sequenced from a single sample in a study of neoadjuvant anti-PD-1 for oral cavity cancer. Noted time point: after neoadjuvant nivolumab, at surgical resection. Repertoires were generated with immunoSEQ multiplex PCR, while TCRdb's copy carries only in-frame clones and drops some. The table has over 13,000 clones, 75% seen once; the top ten hold roughly 2%. The material sequenced was PBMCs, taken after nivolumab (anti-PD-1) treatment. These receptors originate from a person aged 35-79 years with oral cavity squamous cell carcinoma.

This clone has a handful of counts. J is TRBJ2-1 and V is TRBV6-6; possibly TRBD1 for D (5 bases). The V end was cut by 5 bases, the J end by 7 bases, with 12 bases between. The CDR3 has 13 residues. Germline V gene lookup returns CDR1 MNHNY and CDR2 SVGAGI (reference sequence). The CDR3 region is CASSEQGSNEQFF. CDR3 DNA sequence: TGTGCCAGCAGTGAGCAGGGCTCTAATGAGCAGTTCTTC.

The chain is built from TRBV10-3 and TRBJ2-2; either TRBD1 or TRBD2 may supply D (5 bases each). CDR1 is ENHRY and CDR2 is SYGVKD in the germline V gene. The CDR3 has 13 amino acids. V was shortened by 5 bases and J by 7 bases, with 11 bases between the two germline ends. The CDR3 coding sequence is TGTGCCATCAGTCACGAGGGGCTCGGGGAGCTGTTTTTT. Its protein is CAISHEGLGELFF.

The V and J genes are TRBV6-5 and TRBJ1-1; 7 positions match TRBD1. Losses at the gene ends were 3 bases for V and 4 bases for J; bases not matched to a gene: 5. Germline lookup yields CDR1 MNHEY and CDR2 SVGAGI. The CDR3 consists of 14 residues. Here the CDR3 reads CASSYRGLVTEAFF. In DNA, the CDR3 is TGTGCCAGCAGTTATAGGGGGCTGGTCACTGAAGCTTTCTTT.

The CDR3 DNA is TGTGCCAGCAGCACCCGAGAAAAACTGTTTTTT. Translating gives CASSTREKLFF. The chain employs TRBV28 and TRBJ1-4; D is undetermined. The ends were cut back, 6 bases at V and 8 bases at J, with 7 bases in the middle. The CDR3 has 11 amino acids. Germline CDR1 MDHEN, CDR2 SYDVKM.

This chain joins TRBV25-1 and TRBJ2-5; 8 bases line up with TRBD2. The CDR3 covers 14 residues. Per the germline V gene, CDR1 is MGHDK and CDR2 is SYGVNS. The ends lost 5 bases at V and 1 base at J; junction bases unmatched: 3. The CDR3 protein is CASSKSGGQETQYF. The CDR3 nucleotides are TGTGCCAGCAGTAAAAGCGGGGGCCAAGAGACCCAGTACTTC.

In this sample, this clone turned up a few times. The chain joins TRBV6-6 to TRBJ2-1, with D tentatively TRBD2 (6 bases). In germline, CDR1 is MNHNY, CDR2 SVGAGI (reference sequence). V was clipped by 9 bases and J by 4 bases, with 13 bases between them. This CDR3 is 13 amino acids long. This CDR3 reads CASITREYNEQFF. In DNA, the CDR3 is TGTGCCAGTATTACTCGGGAGTACAATGAGCAGTTCTTC.

The J gene is TRBJ1-5, the V gene TRBV28; D might be TRBD1 (5 bases). Trimming took off 3 bases at V and 4 bases at J, with 10 bases between the two ends. Germline V CDR1 and CDR2: MDHEN, SYDVKM. The CDR3 length is 14 residues. CDR3 in DNA: TGTGCCAGCAGTTTCGGGGCTAGGAATCAGCCCCAGCATTTT. Translating gives CASSFGARNQPQHF.

There are a few counts of this clone. The chain is built from TRBV7-9 and TRBJ1-4, with TRBD1 identical over 8 bases. Unmatched junction bases numbered 9, after V lost 4 bases and J lost 5 bases. The CDR3 length is 16 residues. The germline gives CDR1 SEHNR, CDR2 FQNEAQ (reference sequence). The CDR3 sequence: CASSSDRTGKNEKLFF. The CDR3 DNA sequence: TGTGCCAGCAGCTCAGACAGGACAGGGAAAAATGAAAAACTGTTTTTT.

The J gene is TRBJ2-2, the V gene TRBV6-5, with TRBD2 identical over 12 bases. Germline-derived CDR1 and CDR2 are MNHEY and SVGAGI. The CDR3 consists of 15 residues. V trimming: 2 bases; J trimming: 8 bases; junction bases outside the gene matches: 3. CDR3 loop: CASSYPGTSGGELFF. DNA for the CDR3: TGTGCCAGCAGTTACCCAGGGACTAGCGGGGGGGAGCTGTTTTTT.

The gene calls are TRBV7-8 and TRBJ1-6; D unresolved. The CDR3 runs to 16 residues. V lost 1 base to trimming and J lost 2 bases, with 9 bases between them. Germline CDR1 and CDR2: SGHVS and FQNEAQ. CDR3 bases: TGTGCCAGCAGCTTAGTGTCCGTGACCTATAATTCACCCCTCCACTTT. Translated: CASSLVSVTYNSPLHF.

The genes are TRBV10-3 and TRBJ1-5; 8 nucleotides line up with TRBD1. The V gene end was trimmed by 10 bases and the J gene end by 0 bases; junction bases not matched to a gene: 8. The CDR3 sequence is 15 residues long. Germline V gene sequence: CDR1 ENHRY, CDR2 SYGVKD. The CDR3 loop is CATGQGTYSNQPQHF. In nucleotides, the CDR3 is TGTGCCACTGGACAGGGAACATATAGCAATCAGCCCCAGCATTTT.

The chain couples TRBV7-8 to TRBJ2-2; 7 bases match TRBD2. Trimming at V came to 1 base and at J to 5 bases, leaving 4 bases not matched to a gene. Germline CDR1 reads SGHVS; CDR2 reads FQNEAQ. The CDR3 has 15 residues. The CDR3 nucleotides read TGTGCCAGCAGCTTAGGGGGAGGGCGAACCGGGGAGCTGTTTTTT. This gives the protein CASSLGGGRTGELFF.

V is TRBV6-5 and J is TRBJ1-1; D unclear. The CDR3 extends over 15 amino acids. The germline V gene has CDR1 MNHEY and CDR2 SVGAGI. V was cut by 2 bases and J by 3 bases, with 13 bases left in between. As DNA, the CDR3 is TGTGCCAGCAGTTACGGGCAGGCCGCGGACACTGAAGCTTTCTTT. It codes for CASSYGQAADTEAFF.

DNA for the CDR3: TGTGCCAGCAGCGACGATGGTACCTACAATGAGCAGTTCTTC. The encoded protein is CASSDDGTYNEQFF. The V and J genes are TRBV9 and TRBJ2-1; D remains unclear. The CDR3 runs 14 residues. Germline V CDR1 and CDR2: SGDLS, YYNGEE. The V end lost 3 bases, the J end lost 2 bases, and 9 bases lay between the germline ends.

This chain uses TRBV7-8 with TRBJ1-2, with D hard to call. V lost 1 base, J lost 2 bases, and 8 bases lay in between. CDR3 length equals 14 residues. CDR1 is SGHVS and CDR2 is FQNEAQ in the germline V gene. This CDR3 reads CASSLGSSNYGYTF. The CDR3 region has the DNA TGTGCCAGCAGCTTAGGTAGCAGCAACTATGGCTACACCTTC.